The rows below give T cell receptor beta chains drawn from one sample of a study of blood T cell repertoires in COVID-19. Produced via immunoSEQ multiplex PCR; TCRdb's table is partial and in-frame only. The repertoire holds around 340,000 clones, with 86% as singletons. What was sequenced was peripheral blood. Receptors originate from a woman aged 55-70 years with COVID-19, enrolled during active disease. Each CDR3 is given with its conserved first and last residue. Clone size, where shown, is once, few, many, or a class for clones that have expanded.

14	TRBV18	NA	TRBJ1-2	CASSPGPEYYGYTF
14	TRBV9	NA	TRBJ2-3	CASSAGGGPDTQYF
14	TRBV5-1	NA	TRBJ1-2	CASFQPGSSYGYTF
16	TRBV5-5	NA	TRBJ2-7	CASSLLFRGGSYEQYF
13	TRBV2	few	TRBJ1-5	CASSRGPGQPQHF
15	TRBV6-4	NA	TRBJ1-6	CASSWSPEGGSPLHF
15	TRBV9	NA	TRBJ1-4	CASSGRGRANEKLFF
14	TRBV6-5	NA	TRBJ2-7	CASSLDRGRGEQYF
17	TRBV29-1	NA	TRBJ1-2	CSVHQGSPSYVSYGYTF
14	TRBV7-9	NA	TRBJ1-2	CASSSLAGQAGYTF
15	TRBV19	NA	TRBJ1-6	CASSMAAGYNSPLHF
13	TRBV3-1/TRBV3-2	NA	TRBJ1-1	CASSQDRRAEAFF
13	TRBV5-1	NA	TRBJ1-3	CASSLDLVSTIYF
17	TRBV6-6	NA	TRBJ1-2	CASRRDRGSYSNYGYTF